These T cell receptor beta chains were read from a single sample in a study of neurological immune-mediated disorders. MiXCR was run by TCRdb on the 5' RACE reads, yielding one entry per CDR3 protein. The sample lists approximately 50,000 distinct CDR3 sequences, approximately 10% occurring once. Sequences were obtained from PBMCs. The source of these receptors is a man between 65 and 85 years old with HTLV-1-associated myelopathy (HAM/TSP). CDR3s include the opening cysteine and the closing phenylalanine or tryptophan. Each record gives: V gene, clone size, D gene, J gene, CDR3 DNA, CDR3 protein. D genes are given only for firm matches. Part of the rows lack a size; the others show once, few, many or a class for expanded clones.

V gene: TRBV28
clone size: many
D gene: .
J gene: TRBJ2-1
CDR3 DNA: TGTGCCAGCAGTTTTAGGGCTAGCATGTACAATGAGCAGTTCTTC
CDR3 protein: CASSFRASMYNEQFF

V gene: TRBV20-1
clone size: .
D gene: .
J gene: TRBJ1-3
CDR3 DNA: TGCAGTGCCCGAGGTCCAGGTCCCCCCGACACCATATATTTT
CDR3 protein: CSARGPGPPDTIYF

V gene: TRBV4-1
clone size: many
D gene: TRBD2
J gene: TRBJ2-7
CDR3 DNA: TGCGCCAGCAGCCAAGGACTAGCGGGAGTCCCCGAGCAGTACTTC
CDR3 protein: CASSQGLAGVPEQYF

V gene: TRBV7-2
clone size: .
D gene: .
J gene: TRBJ2-7
CDR3 DNA: TGTGTCAGCAGCTTAGGTTTCGTCTCCTACGAGCAATACTTC
CDR3 protein: CVSSLGFVSYEQYF

V gene: TRBV20-1
clone size: few
D gene: TRBD1
J gene: TRBJ2-7
CDR3 DNA: TGCAGTGCTGATCGAACCCGTCCCGGGACAGGGCCCGGGGCTCAGTACTTC
CDR3 protein: CSADRTRPGTGPGAQYF

V gene: TRBV5-1
clone size: many
D gene: .
J gene: TRBJ1-2
CDR3 DNA: TGCGCCAGCAGCGTTCAGGGCGATGGCTACACCTTC
CDR3 protein: CASSVQGDGYTF

V gene: TRBV5-1
clone size: many
D gene: TRBD2
J gene: TRBJ2-3
CDR3 DNA: TGCGCCAGCAGCTTCTTTAGCGGGAGCACAGATACGCAGTATTTT
CDR3 protein: CASSFFSGSTDTQYF

V gene: TRBV29-1
clone size: medium-sized
D gene: .
J gene: TRBJ2-4
CDR3 DNA: TGCAGCGTTGAAGTTGCTGGGGGGCCAGGGCTAGCCAAAAACATTCAGTACTTC
CDR3 protein: CSVEVAGGPGLAKNIQYF

V gene: TRBV7-8
clone size: many
D gene: .
J gene: TRBJ2-1
CDR3 DNA: TGTGCCAGCAGCCCAGGAGTACGGAACTACAATGAGCAGTTCTTC
CDR3 protein: CASSPGVRNYNEQFF

V gene: TRBV5-1
clone size: many
D gene: .
J gene: TRBJ2-5
CDR3 DNA: TGCGCCAGCAGCTCGGAGAGGGGGACCCAGTACTTC
CDR3 protein: CASSSERGTQYF

V gene: TRBV6-5
clone size: many
D gene: TRBD1
J gene: TRBJ2-7
CDR3 DNA: TGTGCCAGCAGACCCGGGACAGGGTTGGTGCAGTACTTC
CDR3 protein: CASRPGTGLVQYF

V gene: TRBV19
clone size: many
D gene: .
J gene: TRBJ1-6
CDR3 DNA: TGTGCCAGTACTGATCCCACGGGAGCTCTTAATTCACCCCTCCACTTT
CDR3 protein: CASTDPTGALNSPLHF

V gene: TRBV2
clone size: few
D gene: .
J gene: TRBJ2-1
CDR3 DNA: TGTGCCAGCAGCCCACAATGGAATGAGCAGTTCTTC
CDR3 protein: CASSPQWNEQFF

V gene: TRBV3-1
clone size: many
D gene: TRBD2
J gene: TRBJ2-3
CDR3 DNA: TGTGCCAGCAGTGTAGCGGGTCAAGATACGCAGTATTTT
CDR3 protein: CASSVAGQDTQYF

V gene: TRBV7-8
clone size: many
D gene: TRBD2
J gene: TRBJ2-7
CDR3 DNA: TGTGCCAGCAGCCCCACGAGCGGGAGTGACGAGCAGTACTTC
CDR3 protein: CASSPTSGSDEQYF

V gene: TRBV20-1
clone size: many
D gene: TRBD2
J gene: TRBJ2-7
CDR3 DNA: TGCAGTGCTAGAGTGCCTAGCGGGAGTAGATACGAGCAGTACTTC
CDR3 protein: CSARVPSGSRYEQYF

V gene: TRBV5-1
clone size: many
D gene: .
J gene: TRBJ2-1
CDR3 DNA: TGCGCCAGCAGCGCAGGGCCCCAGGTGCAGTTCTTC
CDR3 protein: CASSAGPQVQFF

V gene: TRBV27
clone size: many
D gene: .
J gene: TRBJ2-3
CDR3 DNA: TGTGCCAGCAGTTCCGCCCTCTATACGCAGTATTTT
CDR3 protein: CASSSALYTQYF